This T cell receptor (beta chain) was retrieved from a study of cytomegalovirus exposure and HLA in healthy donors. Looking at the study overall: The study placed about 86% of its approximately 400 genotyped donors in the Caucasian-associated ancestry cluster. Regarding the study as a whole: In vitro testing confirmed a few CMV-associated chains as specific for CMV antigens. In an earlier analysis, productive rearrangement rates for most beta V segments clustered near 87% or 30%. Near-uniform donor sequencing depth was presumed by presence/absence analyses.

This clone was picked up a small number of times. Its matching antigen is unknown. The PCR employed 60 Vbeta primers together with 13 Jbeta primers. Libraries were prepared by immunoSEQ multiplex PCR; TCRdb keeps only in-frame clonotypes and omits some of them. Of approximately 90,000 clones detected, approximately 7.7% appear once; the ten largest clones hold roughly 2.1%. V trimming: 0 bases; J trimming: 5 bases; junction bases outside the gene matches: 2. CDR1 and CDR2 from the germline V gene are SGHRS and YFSETQ. The CDR3 has 14 residues. The V call is TRBV5-1, the J call TRBJ1-2; TRBD1 matches at 9 bases. Specimen: PBMCs. The sequence was collected from a man aged 45 to 65 in good health and CMV-seronegative. The DNA for the CDR3 is TGCGCCAGCAGCTTGGAGGGACAGGGTTATGGCTACACCTTC. Translated, it gives CASSLEGQGYGYTF.